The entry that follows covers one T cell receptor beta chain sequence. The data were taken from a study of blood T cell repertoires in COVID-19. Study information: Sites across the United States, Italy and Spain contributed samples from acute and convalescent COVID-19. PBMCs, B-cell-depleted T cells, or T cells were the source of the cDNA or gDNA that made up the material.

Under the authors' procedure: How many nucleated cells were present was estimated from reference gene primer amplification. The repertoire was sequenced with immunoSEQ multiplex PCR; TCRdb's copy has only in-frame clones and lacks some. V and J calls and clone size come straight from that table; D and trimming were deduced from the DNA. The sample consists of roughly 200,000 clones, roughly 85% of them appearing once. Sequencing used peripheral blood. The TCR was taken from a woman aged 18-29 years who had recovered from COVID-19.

CDR3 residues: CASSTGVGYGYTF. CDR3 DNA: TGCGCCAGCAGCACAGGGGTGGGTTATGGCTACACCTTC. The gene calls are TRBV5-1 and TRBJ1-2, with 7 bases aligning to TRBD1. Germline V lookup: CDR1 SGHRS, CDR2 YFSETQ. The ends lost 4 bases at V and 5 bases at J; junction bases unmatched: 5. The CDR3 length is 13 residues. Full variable domain (outside the CDR3, taken from reference TRBV5-1 and TRBJ1-2): KAGVTQTPRYLIKTRGQQVTLSCSPISGHRSVSWYQQTPGQGLQFLFEYFSETQRNKGNFPGRFSGRQFSNSRSEMNVSTLELGDSALYLCASSTGVGYGYTFGSGTRLTVV.